The 4 T cell receptor beta chains presented below share a single source sample, sequenced in a study of T cells in Graves' hyperthyroidism and ophthalmopathy (dated by TCRdb to the late 2010s). The library was produced with multiplex PCR. Sequenced on an Illumina HiSeq 2000. The TCR beta CDR3 regions were amplified from the RNA transcripts. The TCR CDR3 was subjected to a first round of RT-PCR using the HTBI primer set and the Qiagen OneStep RT-PCR kit. Clones were called with MiXCR by TCRdb after fastp trimmed the public reads at Q25, and only in-frame beta chains were retained. Each CDR3 protein gets just one entry, which takes the most common genes and DNA from the rows behind it. This sample has fewer than 500,000 distinct CDR3 sequences in its table, and about 13% of those were observed once. Roughly 20% of the sample is taken by the ten largest. Sequenced material: blood. These receptors came from a man aged 25 to 40 with Graves' hyperthyroidism that later progressed to Graves' ophthalmopathy.

This clonotype was counted many times. This chain connects TRBV20-1 to TRBJ2-3; tentative D call: TRBD2 (6 bases). CDR1 and CDR2 from the germline V gene are DFQATT and SNEGSKA (reference sequence). The CDR3 is 13 residues long. The CDR3 DNA is TGCAGCCCTCACCCGGGGGGCACAGATACGCAGTATTTT. Translated, it gives CSPHPGGTDTQYF.

This clonotype was detected ten times or more. This chain joins TRBV7-9 and TRBJ1-4; D unresolved. The CDR3 spans 13 residues. With 2 bases removed from V and 6 bases from J, the gap between germline ends came to 7 bases. Germline V lookup: CDR1 SEHNR, CDR2 FQNEAQ (reference sequence). Here the CDR3 reads CASSLSTDEKLFF. The CDR3 DNA is TGTGCCAGCAGCTTAAGCACGGATGAAAAACTGTTTTTT.

This clonotype was detected a few times. The gene calls are TRBV20-1 and TRBJ1-2, with D possibly TRBD1 on 5 matching bases. Trimming took 7 bases from V and 0 from J, leaving 21 bases between them. There are 16 residues in the CDR3. Germline CDR1 is DFQATT and CDR2 is SNEGSKA (reference sequence). CDR3 in DNA: TGCAGTGTCCGATCTGAAGGGGAGAATTCTAACTATGGCTACACCTTC. Amino acids: CSVRSEGENSNYGYTF.

This clonotype was counted ten times or more. J is TRBJ2-1 and V is TRBV24-1; TRBD2 agrees at 7 bases. CDR3 length: 16 residues. CDR1 and CDR2 from the germline V gene are KGHDR and SFDVKD. V lost 3 bases to trimming and J lost 0 bases; unmatched junction nucleotides: 4. Here the CDR3 DNA reads TGTGCCACCAGTGATGGGCGGGGGAGCTCCTACAATGAGCAGTTCTTC. Amino acid sequence: CATSDGRGSSYNEQFF.